The sequence of this T cell receptor beta chain was determined in a study of cytomegalovirus exposure and HLA in healthy donors. Study-level findings and limits: By a later analysis, the bulk of CMV-associated TCR beta chains appeared HLA-restricted. Earlier results showed most TCR beta V segments being productive about 87% or about 30% of the time. The authors later found HLA-associated TCR beta chains more clonally expanded than equally common others. Despite most TCR sequences being rare, some public TCRs occurred in many donors.

Use of 60 Vbeta and 13 Jbeta primers characterized the PCR. Libraries were prepared by immunoSEQ multiplex PCR; TCRdb keeps only in-frame clonotypes and omits some of them. The sample lists approximately 150,000 clones, around 59% occurring once. In the case of this clone: No antigen is known for it.

Trimming left V 0 bases short and J 6 bases short, with 18 bases between. Germline V gene data show CDR1 as GTSNPN and CDR2 as SVGIG (reference sequence). The CDR3 covers 16 residues. V gene TRBV30 combines with J gene TRBJ1-5; the D gene is possibly TRBD1 (5 bases). The TCR originated in a male donor in good health and CMV-seronegative. Sequenced material: PBMCs. This CDR3 is CAWSVPGQVVGQPQHF. Written as DNA, the CDR3 is TGTGCCTGGAGTGTACCCGGACAAGTGGTTGGTCAGCCCCAGCATTTT. The full variable domain, completed using reference TRBV30 and TRBJ1-5, is SQTIHQWPATLVQPVGSPLSLECTVEGTSNPNLYWYRQAAGRGLQLLFYSVGIGQISSEVPQNLSASRPQDRQFILSSKKLLLSDSGFYLCAWSVPGQVVGQPQHFGDGTRLSIL.